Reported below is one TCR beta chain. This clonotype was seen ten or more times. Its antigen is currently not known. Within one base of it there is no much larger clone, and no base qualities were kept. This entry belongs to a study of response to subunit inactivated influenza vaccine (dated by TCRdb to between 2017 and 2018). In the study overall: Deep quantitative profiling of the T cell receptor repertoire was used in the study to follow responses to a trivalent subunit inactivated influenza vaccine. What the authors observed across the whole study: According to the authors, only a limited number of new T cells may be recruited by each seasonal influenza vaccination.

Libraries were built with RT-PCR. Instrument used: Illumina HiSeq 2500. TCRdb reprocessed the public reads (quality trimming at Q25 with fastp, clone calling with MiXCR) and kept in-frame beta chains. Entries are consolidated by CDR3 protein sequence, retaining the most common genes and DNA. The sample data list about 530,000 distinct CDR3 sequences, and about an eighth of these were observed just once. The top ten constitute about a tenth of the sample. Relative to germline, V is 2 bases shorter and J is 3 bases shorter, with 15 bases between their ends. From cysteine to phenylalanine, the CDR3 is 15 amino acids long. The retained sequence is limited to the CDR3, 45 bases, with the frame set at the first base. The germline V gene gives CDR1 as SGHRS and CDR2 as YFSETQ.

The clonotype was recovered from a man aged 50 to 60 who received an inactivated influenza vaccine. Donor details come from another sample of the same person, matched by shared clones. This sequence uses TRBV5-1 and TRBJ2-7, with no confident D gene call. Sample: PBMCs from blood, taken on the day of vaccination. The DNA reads TGCGCCAGCAGCTTCGGCCGCAGAACCGTCTACGAGCAGTACTTC. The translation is CASSFGRRTVYEQYF.